What follows are 15 T cell receptor beta chains derived from one specimen sequenced in a study of blood T cells in healthy people across ages (dated by TCRdb to the mid-2010s). To prepare the library, 5' RACE was applied. Sequencer: Illumina HiSeq 2500. A second roughly 6 to 12 cycle PCR used a sample-barcoded 5' primer and a J-beta primer mix. The public reads were quality trimmed at Q25 with fastp and then assembled into clones with MiXCR by TCRdb, keeping productive beta chains. Each CDR3 protein gets just one entry, which takes the most common genes and DNA from the rows behind it. The sample data list some 900,000 distinct CDR3 sequences, and under 35% of these were observed just once. The top ten constitute roughly 17% of the sample. Sequencing was performed on blood. Receptor source: a woman aged 80 or over in good health.

Many counts were recorded for this clonotype. The chain uses TRBV18 and TRBJ2-7; D remains ambiguous. V dropped 2 bases and J dropped 3 bases, with 8 bases sitting between them. The CDR3 runs 13 residues. Germline CDR1 KGHSH, CDR2 LQKENI. The CDR3 protein is CASSPVQSYEQYF. As DNA, the CDR3 is TGTGCCAGCTCACCAGTACAGAGCTACGAGCAGTACTTC.

The rearrangement uses TRBV30 and TRBJ2-7; D is perhaps TRBD1 (6 bases). CDR1 and CDR2 from the germline V gene are GTSNPN and SVGIG (reference sequence). Trimming pared 6 bases from V and 4 bases from J, leaving 16 bases between. The length of the CDR3 is 13 residues. The CDR3: CACRDTVSYEQYF. The CDR3 nucleotides are TGTGCCTGCAGGGACACCGTCTCTTACGAGCAGTACTTC.

As to this clonotype: A much larger clone differs by one base, so this may be a read error. The chain carries TRBV7-2 and TRBJ2-7; D tentatively reads TRBD1 or TRBD2 (6 bases each). Germline assignment: CDR1 SGHTA and CDR2 FQGNSA. The V end lost 5 bases, the J end lost 4 bases, and 15 bases lay between the germline ends. The CDR3 is made up of 14 amino acids. The CDR3 reads CTSSPGGTTYEQYF. The CDR3 DNA reads TGTACCAGCAGCCCAGGCGGGACAACTTACGAGCAGTACTTC.

This clonotype was counted a few times. The chain couples TRBV4-2 to TRBJ1-1; D might be TRBD1 (6 bases). The CDR3 is 15 amino acids. CDR1 is LGHNA and CDR2 is YNFKEQ in the germline V gene. V was clipped by 0 bases and J by 4 bases, with 12 bases between them. This CDR3 reads CASSQEQGFVTEAFF. CDR3 bases: TGTGCCAGCAGCCAAGAACAGGGTTTTGTCACTGAAGCTTTCTTT.

The chain carries TRBV19 and TRBJ1-6, with D tentatively TRBD1 (6 bases). Germline values: CDR1 LNHDA, CDR2 SQIVND (reference sequence). The V end lost 7 bases, the J end lost 6 bases, and 16 bases lay between the germline ends. The CDR3 has 15 residues. CDR3 DNA sequence: TGTGCCAGTACCCTCCAGGGGCTTAGTAATTCACCCCTCCACTTT. This sequence encodes CASTLQGLSNSPLHF.

This chain links TRBV6-5 with TRBJ1-1; D not certain. Trimming cost V 7 bases and J 1 base, with 16 bases left between them. This CDR3 comprises 15 residues. From germline, CDR1 is MNHEY and CDR2 SVGAGI. DNA of the CDR3: TGTGCCAGCATCAGAGAAGGTGGTAAGAACACTGAAGCTTTCTTT. It yields the protein CASIREGGKNTEAFF.

This chain connects TRBV24-1 to TRBJ2-2, with D possibly TRBD1 on 6 matching bases. Germline values: CDR1 KGHDR, CDR2 SFDVKD. V lost 0 bases to trimming and J lost 3 bases, with 13 bases between them. The CDR3 length is 17 residues. DNA of the CDR3: TGTGCCACCAGTGATTTGCCTGGGGGCGCGGACACCGGGGAGCTGTTTTTT. Its translation: CATSDLPGGADTGELFF.

Ten or more counts support this clonotype. The rearrangement links TRBV5-1 to TRBJ2-7; no clear D gene. Between the trimmed V and J ends, which lost 0 bases and 3 bases, there was a span of 10 bases. This CDR3 spans 14 amino acids. Per the germline V gene, CDR1 is SGHRS and CDR2 is YFSETQ. The CDR3 sequence is CASSLDVVYYEQYF. The CDR3 DNA reads as TGCGCCAGCAGCTTGGACGTGGTTTACTACGAGCAGTACTTC.

V and J are TRBV7-2 and TRBJ1-4; D uncertain. V shed 5 bases and J shed 0 bases, with 10 bases lying between them. The length of the CDR3 is 15 residues. The V gene's germline CDR1 is SGHTA and CDR2 FQGNSA. The CDR3 DNA follows: TGTGCCAGCAGCCCCCGACGGGCAACTAATGAAAAACTGTTTTTT. Its translation is CASSPRRATNEKLFF.

This clonotype was counted a single time. The rearrangement joins TRBV5-1 to TRBJ2-3; D may be TRBD2 (7 bases). The CDR3 covers 16 residues. V was cut by 3 bases and J by 6 bases, with 20 bases left in between. Germline V gene lookup returns CDR1 SGHRS and CDR2 YFSETQ. The CDR3 bases are TGCGCCAGCAGCTGGGCTGATAGGGGGGGCAGTGATACGCAGTATTTT. It codes for CASSWADRGGSDTQYF.

The chain links TRBV6-2 or TRBV6-3 to TRBJ2-4; 14 bases agree with TRBD2. The V gene's germline CDR1 is MNHEY and CDR2 SVGEGT. The J segment lost 1 base and the V segment lost 1 base, leaving 6 bases of the junction unmatched. The CDR3 loop spans 19 amino acids. CDR3 loop: CASSYWTSGGRGAKNIQYF. CDR3 nucleotides: TGTGCCAGCAGTTACTGGACTAGCGGGGGGAGGGGGGCCAAAAACATTCAGTACTTC.

The gene calls are TRBV4-3 and TRBJ2-2; perhaps TRBD1 as D (5 bases). This CDR3 is built from 17 residues. Germline CDR1 and CDR2: LGHNA and YSLEER. The V and J ends lost 0 bases and 4 bases respectively, with 15 bases between them. Written as DNA, the CDR3 is TGCGCCAGCAGCCAAGAAGGGGCCTGGGGTGGCACCGGGGAGCTGTTTTTT. Translating gives CASSQEGAWGGTGELFF.

This clonotype has only a few counts. This sequence joins TRBV4-2 and TRBJ2-3; D may be TRBD2 (6 bases). CDR3 length: 17 residues. Trimming removed 2 bases at V and 4 bases at J, with 19 bases between. CDR1 is LGHNA, CDR2 YNFKEQ, per germline. This chain's CDR3 is CASSQRPGTPFSDTQYF. CDR3 bases: TGTGCCAGCAGCCAACGCCCCGGGACTCCTTTTTCAGATACGCAGTATTTT.

This chain uses TRBV28 with TRBJ2-7; 12 nucleotides agree with TRBD2. Germline lookup yields CDR1 MDHEN and CDR2 SYDVKM. The CDR3 length is 17 residues. Trimming at V came to 4 bases and at J to 5 bases, leaving 12 bases not matched to a gene. CDR3 in DNA: TGTGCCAGCAGTTCACTAGCGGGGGGTCGGACGTCCGACGAGCAGTACTTC. It specifies CASSSLAGGRTSDEQYF.

This clonotype appeared many times. The chain carries TRBV20-1 and TRBJ1-1; 7 positions match TRBD1. The ends lost 5 bases at V and 1 base at J; junction bases unmatched: 7. Looked up from germline, CDR1 is DFQATT and CDR2 is SNEGSKA (reference sequence). This CDR3 has 14 amino acids. The CDR3 loop reads CSAPPRTGNTEAFF. The DNA of the CDR3 is TGCAGTGCTCCTCCCAGGACAGGGAACACTGAAGCTTTCTTT.